These 3 T cell receptor beta chains came from one sample sequenced in a study of regulatory T cells in long-lasting Graves disease. Libraries of TCR beta came from iRepertoire HTBI primers plus Arm-PCR of CDR3 regions. TCRdb re-analysed the multiplex PCR reads in MiXCR, keeping a single row per CDR3 protein. Seen here are roughly 400,000 distinct CDR3 sequences, approximately 16% observed once, and the top ten hold approximately 7.8%. Time point denoted: newly diagnosed GD, antithyroid drugs for less than 3 months. TCR sequences were obtained from RNA taken from PBMCs. This sample was also put to use in a study of T cells in Graves' hyperthyroidism and ophthalmopathy.

The sequencing used peripheral blood mononuclear cells (PBMCs), collected at new diagnosis, from a patient treated with antithyroid drugs. All receptors come from a woman between 40 and 50 years old with Graves disease.

This clonotype was counted at least ten times. The chain has TRBV9 and TRBJ2-7, with a tentative D call TRBD2 (6 bases). The ends were cut back, 0 bases at V and 0 bases at J, with 16 bases in the middle. Germline loops: CDR1 SGDLS, CDR2 YYNGEE. This CDR3 spans 17 amino acids. In DNA, the CDR3 is TGTGCCAGCAGCGTAGTACCCCAGCGGAGGGCCTCCTACGAGCAGTACTTC. This gives the protein CASSVVPQRRASYEQYF.

At least ten counts were recorded for this clonotype. This chain joins TRBV7-2 and TRBJ2-3; 8 nucleotides align to TRBD2. This CDR3 is built from 16 residues. The junction had 7 bases not matched to a gene; V was cut back by 0 bases and J by 5 bases. Germline-derived CDR1 and CDR2 are SGHTA and FQGNSA. CDR3 sequence reads: CASSLAPGTSRDTQYF. CDR3 nucleotides: TGTGCCAGCAGCTTAGCTCCCGGGACTAGTAGAGATACGCAGTATTTT.

The table lists this clonotype with many counts. CDR3 nucleotide sequence: TGTGCCAGCAGTTTGGAGGAGCGTCACTCAGGCACAGATACGCAGTATTTT. It specifies CASSLEERHSGTDTQYF. The chain combines TRBV12-3 or TRBV12-4 with TRBJ2-3, with D possibly being TRBD2 (5 bases). The CDR3 is made up of 17 amino acids. Trimming removed 3 bases from V and 1 base from J, with 17 bases in between.